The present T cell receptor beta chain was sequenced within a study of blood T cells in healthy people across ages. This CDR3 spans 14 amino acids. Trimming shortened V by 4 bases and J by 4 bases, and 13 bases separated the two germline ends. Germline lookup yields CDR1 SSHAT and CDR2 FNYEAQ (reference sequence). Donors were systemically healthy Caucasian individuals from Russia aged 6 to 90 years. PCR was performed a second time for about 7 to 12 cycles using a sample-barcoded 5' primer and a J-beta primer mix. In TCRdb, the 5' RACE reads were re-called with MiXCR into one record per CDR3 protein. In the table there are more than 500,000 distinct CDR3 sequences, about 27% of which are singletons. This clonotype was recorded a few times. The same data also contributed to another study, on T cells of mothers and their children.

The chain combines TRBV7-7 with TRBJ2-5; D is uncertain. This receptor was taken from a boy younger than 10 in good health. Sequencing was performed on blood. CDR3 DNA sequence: TGTGCCAGCAGCTATGACGGACGCCTAGAGACCCAGTACTTC. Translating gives CASSYDGRLETQYF.